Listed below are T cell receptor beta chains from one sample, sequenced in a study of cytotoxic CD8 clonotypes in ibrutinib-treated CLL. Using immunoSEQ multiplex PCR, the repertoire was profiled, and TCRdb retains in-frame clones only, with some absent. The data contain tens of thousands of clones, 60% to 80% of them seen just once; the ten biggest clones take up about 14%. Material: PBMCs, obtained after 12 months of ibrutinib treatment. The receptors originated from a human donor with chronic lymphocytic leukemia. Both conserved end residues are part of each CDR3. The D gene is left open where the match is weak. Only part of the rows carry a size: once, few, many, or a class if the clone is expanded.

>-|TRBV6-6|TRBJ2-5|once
TGTGCCAGCACCCACGACCACCGTCAAGAGACCCAGTACTTC
CASTHDHRQETQYF
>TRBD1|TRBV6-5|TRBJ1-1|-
TGTGCCAGCTTCTCCAACAGGGGGCAGGAGGCTTTCTTT
CASFSNRGQEAFF
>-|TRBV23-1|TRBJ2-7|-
TGCGCCAGCAGTCCGGACAGATACTACGAGCAGTACTTC
CASSPDRYYEQYF
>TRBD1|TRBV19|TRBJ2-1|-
TGTGCCAGTAGTAGGACAGGGGTTATCTATGAGCAGTTCTTC
CASSRTGVIYEQFF
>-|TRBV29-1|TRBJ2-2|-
TGCAGCGCTCTTCCCATTTCCGGGGAGCTGTTTTTT
CSALPISGELFF
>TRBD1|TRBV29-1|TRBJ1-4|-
TGCAGCGTTCCAGGGGGCGGTTCGACTAATGAAAAACTGTTTTTT
CSVPGGGSTNEKLFF
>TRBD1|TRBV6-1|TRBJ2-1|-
TGTGCCAGCAGTGTCCGGGACAGTCACGTCTTC
CASSVRDSHVF
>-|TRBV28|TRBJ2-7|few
TGTGCCAGCGGTACAGGGCCTACCTACGAGCAGTACTTC
CASGTGPTYEQYF
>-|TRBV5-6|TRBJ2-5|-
TGTGCCAGCAGCTCAGGACTGCCGCCAGAGACCCAGTACTTC
CASSSGLPPETQYF
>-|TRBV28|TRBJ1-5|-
TGTGCCAGCAGTTTATTAGGGCAAAGGGCCCAGCATTTT
CASSLLGQRAQHF
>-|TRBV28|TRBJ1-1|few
TGTGCCAGCAGTTTTGTGGGGGCAGGCACTGAAGCTTTCTTT
CASSFVGAGTEAFF
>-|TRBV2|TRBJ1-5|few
TGTGCCAGCAGCCAAGGGCCCACGGGAAGGCAGCCCCAGCATTTT
CASSQGPTGRQPQHF
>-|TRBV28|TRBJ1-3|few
TGTGCCAGCGGCGGAAACACCATATATTTT
CASGGNTIYF
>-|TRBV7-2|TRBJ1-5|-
TGTGCCAGCAGCCCATCCCCGATCAATCAGCCCCAGCATTTT
CASSPSPINQPQHF
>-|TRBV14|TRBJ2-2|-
TGTGCCAGCAGCCCCCTAGCTTCCGGGGAGCTGTTTTTT
CASSPLASGELFF
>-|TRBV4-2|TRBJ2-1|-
TGTGCCAGCAGCCAAGTTTTCGGTTCCTCCTACAATGAGCAGTTCTTC
CASSQVFGSSYNEQFF